This entry lists 7 T cell receptor beta chains sequenced from one sample in a study of blood T cell repertoires in COVID-19 (dated by TCRdb to 2019 to 2021). The library was produced with the immunoSEQ multiplex PCR assay. TCRdb holds this immuneACCESS table with in-frame rearrangements only. Some clones are missing; in checked studies, unresolved V genes explain under half, and the rest has no known cause. This sample lists 330,000 or so clones; roughly 90% were detected once. The ten largest make up about 18% of the sample. Sequenced: PBMCs or T cells enriched from blood (not recorded which). The source is a woman aged 25 to 45 who had recovered from COVID-19.

This clone appeared a single time. The chain uses TRBV19 and TRBJ1-4; D unclear. V was clipped by 2 bases and J by 8 bases, with 9 bases between them. The CDR3 spans 13 residues. CDR1 is LNHDA and CDR2 is SQIVND in the germline V gene (reference sequence). The CDR3 region has the DNA TGTGCCAGTAGTATATCCCCACGGGAAAAACTGTTTTTT. It encodes CASSISPREKLFF. The full variable domain, its missing parts supplied by reference TRBV19 and TRBJ1-4, is DGGITQSPKYLFRKEGQNVTLSCEQNLNHDAMYWYRQDPGQGLRLIYYSQIVNDFQKGDIAEGYSVSREKKESFPLTVTSAQKNPTAFYLCASSISPREKLFFGSGTQLSVL.

V usage is TRBV11-3 and J usage is TRBJ2-1; no reliable D call. This CDR3 has 13 residues. CDR1 is SGHNT and CDR2 is YENEEA in the germline V gene. V was cut by 0 bases and J by 5 bases, with 5 bases left in between. The CDR3 sequence is CASSLDRNNEQFF. The CDR3 coding sequence is TGTGCCAGCAGCTTAGATCGTAACAATGAGCAGTTCTTC.

The chain employs TRBV18 and TRBJ1-2; perhaps TRBD1 as D (5 bases). Trimming took 3 bases from V and 7 from J, leaving 15 bases between them. The CDR3 sequence is 14 residues long. CDR1 KGHSH and CDR2 LQKENI come from the germline V gene. CDR3 in amino acids: CASSPDQGMAGYTF. The CDR3 nucleotides read TGTGCCAGCTCACCCGATCAGGGTATGGCTGGCTACACCTTC.

The J gene is TRBJ1-2, the V gene TRBV29-1; perhaps TRBD1 as D (5 bases). Germline CDR1 and CDR2: SQVTM and ANQGSEA. The CDR3 sequence is 14 residues long. Trimming pared 8 bases from V and 3 bases from J, leaving 19 bases between. CDR3 sequence reads: CSIRQSAGYYGYTF. CDR3 nucleotides: TGCAGCATCAGACAGTCCGCGGGGTACTATGGCTACACCTTC.

The chain carries TRBV6-4 and TRBJ2-3; TRBD2 matches at 12 bases. After removal of 3 bases from V and 6 bases from J, the junction contained 7 bases not matched to a gene. The germline gives CDR1 MRHNA, CDR2 SNTAGT. This CDR3 comprises 16 residues. This CDR3 is CASSEASGGAPDTQYF. CDR3 sequence (DNA): TGTGCCAGCAGTGAGGCTAGCGGGGGGGCGCCGGATACGCAGTATTTT.

The chain couples TRBV11-2 to TRBJ1-1; no firm D call. The ends were cut back, 0 bases at V and 11 bases at J, with 16 bases in the middle. The CDR3 spans 14 residues. Germline CDR1 reads SGHAT; CDR2 reads FQNNGV. The CDR3 reads CASSLDGNTGVAFF. The CDR3, as DNA: TGTGCCAGCAGCTTAGATGGGAACACCGGGGTTGCTTTCTTT.

V gene TRBV2 combines with J gene TRBJ2-7, with D perhaps matching TRBD2 (6 bases). CDR3 size: 12 residues. In germline, CDR1 is SNHLY, CDR2 FYNNEI. Deletions cut 10 bases from V and 0 bases from J, with 10 bases between. The CDR3 nucleotides are TGTGCCACCCGGGACTTCTCCTACGAGCAGTACTTC. Translated: CATRDFSYEQYF. The whole variable domain, remainder taken from reference TRBV2 and TRBJ2-7, is EPEVTQTPSHQVTQMGQEVILRCVPISNHLYFYWYRQILGQKVEFLVSFYNNEISEKSEIFDDQFSVERPDGSNFTLKIRSTKLEDSAMYFCATRDFSYEQYFGPGTRLTVT.